This T cell receptor beta chain is drawn from a study of CD8 T cells in ankylosing spondylitis. Findings and limits, study-wide: Seemingly characteristic of ankylosing spondylitis blood was a TCR beta motif consisting of about 8 highly homologous variants.

Germline assignment: CDR1 MNHEY and CDR2 SMNVEV (reference sequence). V shed 2 bases, J shed 5 bases, and the junction held 17 bases outside the gene matches. The CDR3 is 19 amino acids. In the case of this clonotype: Antigen specificity is unknown.

TCRdb re-called the 5' RACE reads with MiXCR, one entry per CDR3 protein. Here the sample spans around 250,000 distinct CDR3 sequences, 15% to 20% being singletons. Sequenced material: blood, either unsorted or a sorted T cell fraction (not recorded which). The chain couples TRBV27 to TRBJ2-2; 7 nucleotides match TRBD1. The clonotype comes from a male donor with ankylosing spondylitis or in good health (not recorded which). This CDR3 is CASSLLGSWGQLETGELFF. CDR3 nucleotides: TGTGCCAGCAGTTTACTAGGGTCTTGGGGACAGCTGGAAACCGGGGAGCTGTTTTTT.